Each of the 30 T cell receptor beta chains below was sequenced from the same sample in a study of shared clonotypes between healthy human individuals (dated by TCRdb to 2020 to 2022). Library generation was performed with the immunoSEQ multiplex PCR assay. TCRdb's version of the immuneACCESS table is confined to in-frame rearrangements and falls short of the full clone set. An unresolved V gene accounts for under half of the shortfall where checked; the remainder is of unknown origin. This sample is represented by 2 million to 2.5 million clones; approximately 94% of them were singletons. The top ten constitute 1.5% to 2% of the sample. CD8 naive samples were obtained by positive selection for CCR7 among CD45RO-negative cells, yielding a CD45RA+CCR7+ population from which TemRA cells were excluded. The sequencing sample was made of naive CD8+ T cells from PBMCs. The cell subset or site tag for this specimen amounts to: CD45RA+CCR7+. These receptors came from a man aged 18 to 30 in good health. Some clones in this sample may be carry-over from other donors' samples.

V is TRBV27 and J is TRBJ1-2; TRBD1 matches at 7 bases. V lost 5 bases to trimming and J lost 4 bases; unmatched junction nucleotides: 10. CDR3 size: 15 residues. Looked up from germline, CDR1 is MNHEY and CDR2 is SMNVEV (reference sequence). The CDR3 sequence is CASSNHVAGGYGYTF. In DNA, the CDR3 is TGTGCCAGCAGTAACCACGTGGCAGGGGGCTATGGCTACACCTTC.

The chain recombines TRBV15 with TRBJ2-7; 10 bases agree with TRBD1. This CDR3 region has 16 residues. CDR1 is LNHNV, CDR2 YYDKDF, per germline (reference sequence). The ends lost 0 bases at V and 3 bases at J; junction bases unmatched: 5. This CDR3 is CATSRDRDRGRYEQYF. The CDR3 DNA reads TGTGCCACCAGCAGAGACCGGGACAGGGGTCGCTACGAGCAGTACTTC.

This clone was seen once. The chain uses TRBV9 and TRBJ2-7; 9 positions match TRBD1. The CDR3 consists of 15 residues. Trimming at V came to 4 bases and at J to 2 bases, leaving 7 bases not matched to a gene. The germline gives CDR1 SGDLS, CDR2 YYNGEE. The CDR3 region has the DNA TGTGCCAGCAGCCCTTCCGGGACAGGGCCCTACGAGCAGTACTTC. Translating it yields CASSPSGTGPYEQYF.

The chain has TRBV29-1 and TRBJ1-3; a possible D gene is TRBD1 (6 bases). The CDR3 covers 17 residues. Looked up from germline, CDR1 is SQVTM and CDR2 is ANQGSEA. V dropped 0 bases and J dropped 1 base, with 16 bases sitting between them. CDR3 residues: CSVEDIDRGGSGNTIYF. The CDR3 nucleotides are TGCAGCGTTGAAGATATTGACAGAGGGGGATCTGGAAACACCATATATTTT.

The gene calls are TRBV18 and TRBJ2-7; 7 bases align to TRBD2. Germline V gene data show CDR1 as KGHSH and CDR2 as LQKENI. The J segment lost 7 bases and the V segment lost 2 bases, leaving 11 bases of the junction unmatched. The CDR3 covers 15 residues. The CDR3 coding sequence is TGTGCCAGCTCACCAGGGGGACTATCAATGGGGGAGCAGTACTTC. This encodes CASSPGGLSMGEQYF. Variable domain in full (rest from reference TRBV18 and TRBJ2-7): NAGVMQNPRHLVRRRGQEARLRCSPMKGHSHVYWYRQLPEEGLKFMVYLQKENIIDESGMPKERFSAEFPKEGPSILRIQQVVRGDSAAYFCASSPGGLSMGEQYFGPGTRLTVT.

This clone was observed once. This chain uses TRBV5-6 with TRBJ2-2; D is perhaps TRBD1 or TRBD2 (6 bases each). The ends were cut back, 2 bases at V and 5 bases at J, with 16 bases in the middle. CDR1 and CDR2 from the germline V gene are SGHDT and YYEEEE. This CDR3 has 16 residues. CDR3 sequence: CASSFGTGGTTGELFF. In nucleotides, the CDR3 is TGTGCCAGCAGCTTCGGGACCGGCGGGACAACCGGGGAGCTGTTTTTT.

The chain couples TRBV6-4 to TRBJ2-1, with D perhaps assigned TRBD1 or TRBD2 (6 bases each). Per germline, CDR1 MRHNA and CDR2 SNTAGT. The V end was cut by 4 bases, the J end by 7 bases, with 17 bases between. The CDR3 covers 15 residues. CDR3 residues: CASSATRGLGNEQFF. The CDR3 DNA reads TGTGCCAGCAGTGCCACCCGGGGGCTGGGTAATGAGCAGTTCTTC.

With regard to this clone: Other DNA sequences from this sample encode an identical CDR3 as well. The chain couples TRBV7-9 to TRBJ2-1; 11 positions match TRBD2. V lost 1 base, J lost 6 bases, and 5 bases stayed unmatched. The CDR3 has 16 amino acids. CDR1 is SEHNR and CDR2 is FQNEAQ in the germline V gene (reference sequence). CDR3 loop: CASSLDGTSGSNEQFF. In DNA, the CDR3 is TGTGCCAGCAGCTTAGACGGGACTAGCGGTAGCAATGAGCAGTTCTTC.

This clone was seen a few times. The genes are TRBV10-3 and TRBJ1-1; D uncertain. From germline, CDR1 is ENHRY and CDR2 SYGVKD. The CDR3 covers 13 residues. Trimming removed 4 bases at V and 3 bases at J, with 9 bases between. CDR3 in amino acids: CAISAVLDTEAFF. CDR3 DNA: TGTGCCATCAGTGCCGTACTCGACACTGAAGCTTTCTTT.

V gene TRBV11-2 combines with J gene TRBJ1-4, with D maybe TRBD1 (5 bases). V shed 5 bases and J shed 8 bases, with 9 bases lying between them. The CDR3 is 12 residues long. Germline V gene data show CDR1 as SGHAT and CDR2 as FQNNGV. CDR3 in DNA: TGTGCCAGCAGCGCCCGGACAGAAAAACTGTTTTTT. As protein: CASSARTEKLFF.

The gene calls are TRBV16 and TRBJ2-1; a possible D gene is TRBD2 (6 bases). Trimming stripped 2 bases from V and 0 bases from J, with 14 bases between. In germline, CDR1 is KGHSY, CDR2 FQNENV. CDR3 size: 17 residues. CDR3 coding DNA: TGTGCCAGCAGCCAAGGGACTGTTATTAGCTCCTACAATGAGCAGTTCTTC. Translation gives CASSQGTVISSYNEQFF.

The rearrangement joins TRBV19 to TRBJ2-1; no definite D call. Germline V gene lookup returns CDR1 LNHDA and CDR2 SQIVND (reference sequence). With 10 bases removed from V and 8 bases from J, the gap between germline ends came to 21 bases. CDR3 length: 14 amino acids. CDR3 sequence: CATSIPPSWDEQFF. CDR3 sequence (DNA): TGTGCCACCAGTATACCCCCGAGCTGGGATGAGCAGTTCTTC.

The genes are TRBV27 and TRBJ2-7; D possibly corresponds to TRBD2 (5 bases). The length of the CDR3 is 16 residues. V lost 6 bases to trimming and J lost 3 bases, with 21 bases between them. CDR1 and CDR2 from the germline V gene are MNHEY and SMNVEV (reference sequence). CDR3 bases: TGTGCCAGCAGCCACCTCGTAACGGGAACAAGCTACGAGCAGTACTTC. It encodes CASSHLVTGTSYEQYF.

CDR3 amino acids: CASSYLADTGELFF. CDR3 in DNA: TGTGCCAGCAGCTACCTAGCAGACACCGGGGAGCTGTTTTTT. The chain joins TRBV27 to TRBJ2-2; possibly TRBD2 for D (5 bases). Germline CDR1 and CDR2: MNHEY and SMNVEV (reference sequence). Trimming removed 6 bases from V and 3 bases from J, with 11 bases in between. This CDR3 has 14 amino acids.

The chain has TRBV7-9 and TRBJ2-7; D call uncertain. CDR3 length equals 14 residues. Germline-derived CDR1 and CDR2 are SEHNR and FQNEAQ (reference sequence). Trimming took 3 bases from V and 6 from J, leaving 15 bases between them. The CDR3 region has the DNA TGTGCCAGCAGCTTCGGCGGCGGCCCCCTCGAGCAGTACTTC. This encodes CASSFGGGPLEQYF.

The rearrangement uses TRBV28 and TRBJ2-5; D could derive from TRBD1 or TRBD2 (5 bases each). The V and J ends lost 5 bases and 5 bases respectively, with 21 bases between them. The CDR3 loop spans 16 amino acids. Germline loops: CDR1 MDHEN, CDR2 SYDVKM. Written as DNA, the CDR3 is TGTGCCAGCAGTCCGCCCGGGACCCCGCGCCGCGAGACCCAGTACTTC. Its translation: CASSPPGTPRRETQYF.

V and J are TRBV4-3 and TRBJ2-7, with D possibly matching TRBD2 (5 bases). Trimming took off 0 bases at V and 5 bases at J, with 17 bases between the two ends. The germline gives CDR1 LGHNA, CDR2 YSLEER. This CDR3 spans 16 amino acids. The DNA for the CDR3 is TGCGCCAGCAGCCAAGATTGGGCTAGCTTTACCCACGAGCAGTACTTC. It encodes CASSQDWASFTHEQYF.

As to this clone: A read error may produce the germline difference seen at one junction end. CDR3 nucleotide sequence: TGTGCCAGCAGGAGGGTGGGGGGCCGAGGGGACTTC. Protein sequence: CASRRVGGRGDF. The chain carries TRBV6-1 and TRBJ2-7, with D perhaps given as TRBD1 or TRBD2 (6 bases each). CDR3 size: 12 residues. Germline V gives CDR1 MNHNS, CDR2 SASEGT.

The chain couples TRBV28 to TRBJ2-7; D is uncertain. The ends were cut back, 6 bases at V and 0 bases at J, with 15 bases in the middle. Per the germline V gene, CDR1 is MDHEN and CDR2 is SYDVKM. The CDR3 runs 15 residues. The CDR3 sequence is CASSTNTESSYEQYF. The CDR3 DNA reads TGTGCCAGCAGCACTAACACAGAGAGCTCCTACGAGCAGTACTTC.

The rearrangement uses TRBV5-6 and TRBJ2-7; D is undetermined. Germline CDR1 and CDR2: SGHDT and YYEEEE. The CDR3 totals 11 residues. V lost 5 bases and J lost 9, with 12 bases in between. This CDR3 is CASSSGSGQYF. The CDR3 DNA reads as TGTGCCAGCAGTTCCGGGTCCGGGCAGTACTTC.

The CDR3 coding sequence is TGTGCCAGCTATGCCGGCGGCTCCACCGGGGAGCTGTTTTTT. It is translated as CASYAGGSTGELFF. V and J are TRBV6-5 and TRBJ2-2; unclear D gene. Germline CDR1 reads MNHEY; CDR2 reads SVGAGI. V was shortened by 8 bases and J by 4 bases, with 14 bases between the two germline ends. This CDR3 has 14 amino acids.

The chain joins TRBV4-3 to TRBJ2-7, with 11 bases fitting TRBD1. Germline V gene lookup returns CDR1 LGHNA and CDR2 YSLEER. The CDR3 contains 14 residues. V trimming: 4 bases; J trimming: 6 bases; junction bases outside the gene matches: 5. The CDR3 DNA reads as TGCGCCAGCAGCCGCGGGACAGGGGGGTCCGAGCAGTACTTC. Protein sequence: CASSRGTGGSEQYF.

This sequence joins TRBV10-2 and TRBJ2-1; the D gene is possibly TRBD2 (7 bases). In germline, CDR1 is WSHSY, CDR2 SAAADI. With 3 bases removed from V and 0 bases from J, the gap between germline ends came to 9 bases. The CDR3 totals 15 residues. CDR3 amino acids: CASSEGGGSYNEQFF. As DNA, the CDR3 is TGCGCCAGCAGTGAAGGGGGGGGCTCCTACAATGAGCAGTTCTTC.

This clone was counted once. This rearrangement joins TRBV2 to TRBJ1-4; 8 bases fit TRBD1. Unmatched junction bases numbered 11, after V lost 1 base and J lost 13 bases. CDR1 and CDR2 (germline): SNHLY, FYNNEI. This CDR3 is 15 amino acids long. The CDR3 is CASSEDLGQGIVLFF. The CDR3 DNA is TGTGCCAGCAGTGAAGATCTCGGACAGGGCATCGTACTGTTTTTT.

The rearrangement uses TRBV9 and TRBJ2-1; D is perhaps TRBD2 (5 bases). V lost 5 bases and J 2 bases, leaving 17 bases between the germline ends. Looked up from germline, CDR1 is SGDLS and CDR2 is YYNGEE. The CDR3 totals 16 residues. The CDR3 region has the DNA TGTGCCAGCAGGAAACCCTCTGGAGGACCCTACAATGAGCAGTTCTTC. Translated, it gives CASRKPSGGPYNEQFF.

The CDR3 protein is CASSTSDTEFQETQYF. Written as DNA, the CDR3 is TGTGCCAGCAGTACCTCGGATACAGAGTTCCAAGAGACCCAGTACTTC. The genes are TRBV28 and TRBJ2-5, with D unresolved. Trimming left V 5 bases short and J 1 base short, with 17 bases between. Per germline, CDR1 MDHEN and CDR2 SYDVKM. The CDR3 is 16 amino acids.

For this clone: Other DNA sequences in this sample translate to the same CDR3. The J gene is TRBJ1-3, the V gene TRBV4-1; no definite D call. The ends were cut back, 0 bases at V and 1 base at J, with 7 bases in the middle. From germline, CDR1 is MGHRA and CDR2 YSYEKL. The CDR3 length is 15 residues. The CDR3 region is CASSQDGGSGNTIYF. DNA of the CDR3: TGCGCCAGCAGCCAAGACGGCGGTTCTGGAAACACCATATATTTT.

The chain's CDR3 is CASSALAGVGGELFF. As DNA, the CDR3 is TGCGCCAGCAGTGCGCTAGCGGGAGTCGGCGGGGAGCTGTTTTTT. The J gene is TRBJ2-2, the V gene TRBV10-1; 10 positions agree with TRBD2. The V gene end was trimmed by 4 bases and the J gene end by 7 bases; junction bases not matched to a gene: 6. This CDR3 spans 15 amino acids. Germline V CDR1 and CDR2: WNHNN, SYGVQD (reference sequence).

V and J are TRBV27 and TRBJ1-3; unclear D gene. The CDR3 runs 14 residues. The V end was cut by 6 bases, the J end by 9 bases, with 18 bases between. Germline CDR1 MNHEY, CDR2 SMNVEV (reference sequence). The CDR3: CASSPGRFTGTIYF. CDR3 sequence (DNA): TGTGCCAGCAGCCCCGGGAGGTTTACGGGCACCATATATTTT.

This clone was observed a single time. The junction and the germline gene differ at one end; a read error may be behind it. V is TRBV14 and J is TRBJ2-3, with 7 bases that match TRBD1. There are 16 residues in the CDR3. Per the germline V gene, CDR1 is SGHDN and CDR2 is FVKESK. CDR3 amino acids: CASRQGTEYGTDTQYF. CDR3 nucleotide sequence: TGTGCCAGCAGACAAGGGACAGAGTACGGCACAGATACGCAGTATTTT.